Sequencing of this T cell receptor beta chain was carried out in a study of cytomegalovirus exposure and HLA in healthy donors. PCR used 60 Vbeta primers and 13 Jbeta primers. Generated by immunoSEQ multiplex PCR, the TCRdb table keeps only in-frame clones and is missing some. The data show approximately 250,000 clones, 70% to 90% seen once. In regard to this clone: The antigen remains undetermined.

The study's findings and limits: The study labeled 150 to 200 TCR beta chains cytomegalovirus-associated.

The sequenced sample consisted of PBMCs. The TCR was taken from a girl aged 2-10 years in good health and CMV-seronegative.

The CDR3 spells CAWSAGGSYTF. The CDR3, as DNA: TGTGCCTGGAGTGCGGGGGGAAGCTACACCTTC. V usage is TRBV30 and J usage is TRBJ1-2, with TRBD1 as a possible D gene (5 bases). Trimming pared 1 base from V and 9 bases from J, leaving 9 bases between. The germline V gene has CDR1 GTSNPN and CDR2 SVGIG (reference sequence). The length of the CDR3 is 11 residues.